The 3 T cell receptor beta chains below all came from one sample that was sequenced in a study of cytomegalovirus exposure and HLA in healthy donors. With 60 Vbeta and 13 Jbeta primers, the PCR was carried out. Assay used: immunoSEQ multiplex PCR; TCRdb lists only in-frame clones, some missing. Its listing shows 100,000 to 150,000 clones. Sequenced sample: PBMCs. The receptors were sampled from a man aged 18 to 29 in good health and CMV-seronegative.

CDR3 sequence (DNA): TGTGCCTGGAGTGCCAGGGTTTTAGGCGAGCAGTACTTC. Encoded protein: CAWSARVLGEQYF. The rearrangement uses TRBV30 and TRBJ2-5; possibly TRBD1 for D (5 bases). The DNA matches TRBJ2-7 better at its end, which makes the J call doubtful. This CDR3 has 13 amino acids. CDR1 and CDR2 (germline): GTSNPN, SVGIG (reference sequence).

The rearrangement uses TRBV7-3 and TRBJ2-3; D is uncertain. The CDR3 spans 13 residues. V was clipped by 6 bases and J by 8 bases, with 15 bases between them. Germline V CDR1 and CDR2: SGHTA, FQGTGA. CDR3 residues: CASSDGPSGTQYF. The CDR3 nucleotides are TGTGCCAGCAGTGATGGCCCATCAGGTACGCAGTATTTT.

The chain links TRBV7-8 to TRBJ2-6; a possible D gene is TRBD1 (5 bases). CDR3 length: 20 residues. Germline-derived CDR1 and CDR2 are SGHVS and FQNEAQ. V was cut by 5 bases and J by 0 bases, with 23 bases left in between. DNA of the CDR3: TGTGCCAGCAGCCCATTCCGCCGACAGTCCCGCTCCTCTGGGGCCAACGTCCTGACTTTC. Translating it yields CASSPFRRQSRSSGANVLTF.